This T cell receptor beta chain was retrieved from a study of PD-1 blockade in classical Hodgkin lymphoma. Whole-study results and caveats: Complete responders' baseline diversity resembled that of newly diagnosed patients. Later analyses included only patients treated at least 1 year post-ASCT.

Germline CDR1 is MDHEN and CDR2 is SYDVKM. J was trimmed by 3 bases and V by 6 bases; bases with no gene match: 3. The CDR3 covers 13 residues. Some clones are missing from TCRdb's copy, which holds only in-frame ones; the method was immunoSEQ multiplex PCR. Of over 80,000 clones in the sample, 92% were seen once. Following autologous stem cell transplantation, relapse occurred in every patient, and exposure to brentuximab vedotin varied. Patients showed best responses of complete response, partial response or progressive disease. Concerning this clone itself: What it binds is not known.

Sequences were derived from peripheral blood mononuclear cells (PBMCs), sampled at baseline. The receptor was isolated from a human donor with classical Hodgkin lymphoma. This chain uses TRBV28 with TRBJ1-1; TRBD1 agrees at 8 bases. CDR3 coding DNA: TGTGCCAGCAGCAGACAGGGGTACACTGAAGCTTTCTTT. Protein: CASSRQGYTEAFF.